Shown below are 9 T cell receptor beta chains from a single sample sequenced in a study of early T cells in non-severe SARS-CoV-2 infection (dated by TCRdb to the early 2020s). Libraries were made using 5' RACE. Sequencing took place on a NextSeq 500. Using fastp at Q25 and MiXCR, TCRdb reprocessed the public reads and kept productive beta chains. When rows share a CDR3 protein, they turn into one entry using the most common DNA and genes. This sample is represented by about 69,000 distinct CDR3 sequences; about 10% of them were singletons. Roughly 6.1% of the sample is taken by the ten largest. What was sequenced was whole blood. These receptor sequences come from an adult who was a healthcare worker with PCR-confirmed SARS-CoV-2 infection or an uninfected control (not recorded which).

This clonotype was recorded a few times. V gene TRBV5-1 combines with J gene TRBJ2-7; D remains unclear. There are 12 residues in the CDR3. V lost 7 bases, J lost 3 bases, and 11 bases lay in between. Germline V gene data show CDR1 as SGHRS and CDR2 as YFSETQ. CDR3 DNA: TGCGCCAGCTCTAGTAGTCTCTACGAGCAGTACTTC. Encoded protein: CASSSSLYEQYF.

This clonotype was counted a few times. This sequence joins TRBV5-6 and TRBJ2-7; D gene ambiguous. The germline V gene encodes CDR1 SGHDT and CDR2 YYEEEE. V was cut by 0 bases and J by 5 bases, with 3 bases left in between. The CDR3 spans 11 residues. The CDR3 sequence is CASSLDDEQYF. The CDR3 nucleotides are TGTGCCAGCAGCTTGGACGACGAGCAGTACTTC.

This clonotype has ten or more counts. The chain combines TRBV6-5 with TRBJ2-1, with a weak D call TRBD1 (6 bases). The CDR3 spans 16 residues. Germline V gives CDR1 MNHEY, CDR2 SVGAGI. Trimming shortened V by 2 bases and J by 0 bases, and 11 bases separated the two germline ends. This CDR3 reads CASSYEGVSSYNEQFF. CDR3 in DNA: TGTGCCAGCAGTTACGAGGGGGTGAGCTCCTACAATGAGCAGTTCTTC.

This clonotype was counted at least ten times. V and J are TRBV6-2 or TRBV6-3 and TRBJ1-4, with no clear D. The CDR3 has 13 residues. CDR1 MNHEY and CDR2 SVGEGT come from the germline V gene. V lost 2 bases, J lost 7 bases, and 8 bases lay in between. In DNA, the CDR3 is TGTGCCAGCAGTTACGGGTTACGTGAAAAACTGTTTTTT. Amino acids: CASSYGLREKLFF.

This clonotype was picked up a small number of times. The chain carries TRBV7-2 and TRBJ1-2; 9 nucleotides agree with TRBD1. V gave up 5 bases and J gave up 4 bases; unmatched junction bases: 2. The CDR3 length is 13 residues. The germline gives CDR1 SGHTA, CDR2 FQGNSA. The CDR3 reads CASSTGQGYGYTF. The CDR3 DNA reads TGTGCCAGCAGCACGGGACAGGGCTATGGCTACACCTTC.

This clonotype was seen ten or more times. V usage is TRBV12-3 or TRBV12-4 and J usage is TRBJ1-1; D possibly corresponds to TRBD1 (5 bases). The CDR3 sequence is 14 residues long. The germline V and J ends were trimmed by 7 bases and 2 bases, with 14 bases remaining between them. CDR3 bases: TGTGCCAGCACCCTAATGGGACTTAACACTGAAGCTTTCTTT. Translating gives CASTLMGLNTEAFF.

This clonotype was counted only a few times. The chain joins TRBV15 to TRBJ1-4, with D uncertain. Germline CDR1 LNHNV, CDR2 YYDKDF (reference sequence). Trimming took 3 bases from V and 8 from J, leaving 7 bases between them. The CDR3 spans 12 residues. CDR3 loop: CATSRRREKLFF. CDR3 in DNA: TGTGCCACCAGCAGGCGGCGGGAAAAACTGTTTTTT.

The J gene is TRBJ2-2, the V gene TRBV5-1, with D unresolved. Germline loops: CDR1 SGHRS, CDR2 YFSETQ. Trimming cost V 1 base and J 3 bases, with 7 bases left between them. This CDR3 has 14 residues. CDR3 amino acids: CASSLFLDTGELFF. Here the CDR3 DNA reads TGCGCCAGCAGCTTGTTTCTAGACACCGGGGAGCTGTTTTTT.

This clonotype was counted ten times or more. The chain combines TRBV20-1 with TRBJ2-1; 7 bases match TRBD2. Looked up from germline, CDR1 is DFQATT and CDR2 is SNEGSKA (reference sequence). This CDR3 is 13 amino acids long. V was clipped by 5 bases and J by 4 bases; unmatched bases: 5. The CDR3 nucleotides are TGCAGTGCTCCTCGGACTAGATACAATGAGCAGTTCTTC. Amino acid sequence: CSAPRTRYNEQFF.